The rows below give T cell receptor beta chains drawn from one sample of a study of T cells after somatic rescue of genetic block. The repertoire was sequenced with immunoSEQ multiplex PCR; TCRdb's copy has only in-frame clones and lacks some. The top ten clones hold around 1.5% of a sample with approximately 110,000 clones, 75% to 95% of them seen once. Sequenced sample: peripheral blood mononuclear cells (PBMCs). All receptors derive from a young woman. Both conserved end residues are part of each CDR3.

V gene,J gene,CDR3 protein
TRBV5-6,TRBJ1-1,CASSWMNMNTEAFF
TRBV5-5,TRBJ2-1,CASSFGNNEQFF
TRBV6-1,TRBJ1-2,CASSNTGTGYGYTF
TRBV7-8,TRBJ2-7,CASSLDRTSGGLYEQYF
TRBV4-3,TRBJ1-2,CASSQDPWGSNYGYTF
TRBV15,TRBJ2-5,CATSEDRTVLETQYF
TRBV4-3,TRBJ2-2,CASSPLAGGPGELFF
TRBV15,TRBJ1-2,CATSRESLGGGYTF
TRBV5-3,TRBJ2-7,CARSNLNPAATYEQYF
TRBV15,TRBJ2-7,CATSRDTGPDEQYF
TRBV10-1,TRBJ1-5,CASSARVINRPQHF
TRBV5-5,TRBJ1-2,CASSLVPTNYGYTF
TRBV28,TRBJ1-1,CASSFLDRGYTEAFF
TRBV4-1,TRBJ1-6,CASSQDLPGQGARPLHF
TRBV29-1,TRBJ2-7,CSVVEQGDSYEQYF
TRBV6-4,TRBJ2-1,CASSDLWNEQFF
TRBV4-2,TRBJ1-4,CASSTGQGNEKLFF
TRBV7-9,TRBJ2-1,CASSLTTGTGNEQFF
TRBV7-9,TRBJ1-1,CALENPNTEAFF
TRBV20-1,TRBJ1-3,CSARQGNTIYF
TRBV29-1,TRBJ1-1,CSVVFQGSRTEAFF
TRBV9,TRBJ2-1,CASSVWGISMNEQFF
TRBV10-3,TRBJ2-7,CAISTSQSSYEQYF
TRBV11-2,TRBJ2-6,CASSLDSQTGANVLTF
TRBV19,TRBJ1-5,CASSSTGSGQPQHF
TRBV9,TRBJ1-1,CASSVRSGANTEAFF
TRBV5-1,TRBJ2-7,CASSWAGTASSYEQYF
TRBV6-6,TRBJ2-7,CASSQGTYEQYF
TRBV6-1,TRBJ2-7,CASNLGTGRTYEQYF
TRBV30,.,CAWSGGGYEQYF
TRBV5-1,TRBJ1-1,CASSLGTGGARTEAFF
TRBV6-6,TRBJ1-1,CASSRETVGTEAFF
TRBV11-1,TRBJ2-7,CASSLSTPVGGEQYF
TRBV7-2,TRBJ2-7,CASSPPGRNVAYEQYF
TRBV5-4,TRBJ2-7,CASSLGTESSYEQYF
TRBV4-3,TRBJ2-5,CASSQETGGAETQYF
TRBV28,TRBJ2-3,CASSSYTDTQYF
TRBV9,TRBJ2-3,CASSAPHAYGTDTQYF
TRBV29-1,TRBJ2-7,CSVAGRSSYEQYF
TRBV7-9,TRBJ2-1,CASSSLFRDNEQFF
TRBV11-2,TRBJ1-1,CASTRQTVNTEAFF
TRBV7-2,TRBJ2-1,CASSLGSGNEQFF
TRBV5-8,TRBJ2-7,CASSFVGFGEQYF
TRBV19,TRBJ2-7,CASSMRPRGPYEQYF
TRBV25-1,TRBJ2-7,CASSDPGQGPYEQYF
TRBV2,TRBJ2-5,CASSEGLAAQETQYF
TRBV7-6,TRBJ1-1,CASSVVRGNTEAFF
TRBV11-3,TRBJ2-2,CASSFSPGTGKAGELFF